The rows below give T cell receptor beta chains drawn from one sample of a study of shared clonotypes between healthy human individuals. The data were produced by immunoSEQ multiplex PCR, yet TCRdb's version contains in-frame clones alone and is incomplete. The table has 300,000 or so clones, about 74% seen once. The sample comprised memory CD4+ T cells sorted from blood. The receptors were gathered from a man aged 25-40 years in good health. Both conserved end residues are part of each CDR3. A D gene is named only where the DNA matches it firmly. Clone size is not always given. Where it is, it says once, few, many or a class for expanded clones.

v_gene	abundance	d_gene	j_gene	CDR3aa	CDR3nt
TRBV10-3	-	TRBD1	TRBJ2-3	CAIKRTGGTDTQYF	TGTGCCATCAAACGGACAGGGGGCACAGATACGCAGTATTTT
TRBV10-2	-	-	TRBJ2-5	CASSESTLAIGETQYF	TGCGCCAGCAGTGAGTCGACCTTGGCAATCGGGGAGACCCAGTACTTC
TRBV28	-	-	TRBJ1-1	CASRTPMNTEAFF	TGTGCCAGCAGGACACCAATGAACACTGAAGCTTTCTTT
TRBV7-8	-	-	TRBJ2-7	CASSFGAGGGYEQYF	TGTGCCAGCAGCTTCGGCGCAGGGGGAGGCTACGAGCAGTACTTC
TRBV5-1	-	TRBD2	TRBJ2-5	CASSLGPLAGQETQYF	TGCGCCAGCAGCTTGGGCCCACTAGCGGGGCAAGAGACCCAGTACTTC
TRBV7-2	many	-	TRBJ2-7	CASSLAVEQYF	TGTGCCAGCAGCTTAGCGGTCGAGCAGTACTTC
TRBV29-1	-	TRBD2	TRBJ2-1	CSVAGGPSSYNEQFF	TGCAGCGTTGCGGGAGGGCCGAGCTCCTACAATGAGCAGTTCTTC
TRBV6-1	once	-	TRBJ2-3	CASSSILRTDTQYF	TGTGCCAGCAGCTCAATCCTTCGCACAGATACGCAGTATTTT
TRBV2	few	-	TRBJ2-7	CASSELDRTTYEQYF	TGTGCCAGCAGTGAACTCGACAGGACTACCTACGAGCAGTACTTC
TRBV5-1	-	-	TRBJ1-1	CASSGVGITEAFF	TGCGCCAGCTCAGGGGTGGGGATCACTGAAGCTTTCTTT
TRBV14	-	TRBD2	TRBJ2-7	CASRGGGSYEQYF	TGTGCCAGCAGGGGCGGGGGCTCCTACGAGCAGTACTTC
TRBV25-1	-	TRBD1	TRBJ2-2	CASKPRGSDTGELFF	TGTGCCAGCAAACCCAGGGGGTCGGACACCGGGGAGCTGTTTTTT
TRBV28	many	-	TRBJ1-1	CASSLSLNTEAFF	TGTGCCAGCAGTTTATCTTTGAACACTGAAGCTTTCTTT
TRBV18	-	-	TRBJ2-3	CASSPNTLDTQYF	TGTGCCAGCTCACCAAACACCTTGGATACGCAGTATTTT
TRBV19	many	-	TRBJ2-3	CASRDSPTDTQYF	TGTGCCAGTAGGGACAGCCCCACAGATACGCAGTATTTT
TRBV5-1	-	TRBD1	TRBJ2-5	CASSGGQGRQLQETQYF	TGCGCCAGCAGCGGGGGACAGGGGAGACAGCTCCAAGAGACCCAGTACTTC
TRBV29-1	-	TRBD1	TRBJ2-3	CSGTGGSDTQYF	TGCAGCGGGACAGGGGGGTCAGATACGCAGTATTTT
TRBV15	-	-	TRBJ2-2	CATSRDLRANTGELFF	TGTGCCACCAGCAGAGATTTGAGAGCGAACACCGGGGAGCTGTTTTTT
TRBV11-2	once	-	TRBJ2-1	CASSPSVGQFF	TGTGCCAGCAGCCCTTCGGTCGGGCAGTTCTTC
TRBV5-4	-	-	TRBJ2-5	CASSFQGQETQYF	TGTGCCAGCAGCTTCCAGGGGCAAGAGACCCAGTACTTC
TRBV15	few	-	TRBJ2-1	CATSRSRYEQFF	TGTGCCACCAGCCGGAGTCGATATGAGCAGTTCTTC
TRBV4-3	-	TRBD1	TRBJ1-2	CASSQGAAGQGRYGYTF	TGCGCCAGCAGCCAAGGGGCCGCGGGACAGGGGCGGTACGGCTACACCTTC
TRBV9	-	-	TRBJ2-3	CASSVRGIADTQYF	TGTGCCAGCAGCGTACGAGGGATTGCAGATACGCAGTATTTT
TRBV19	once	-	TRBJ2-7	CASSIVISAFNEQYF	TGTGCCAGTAGTATAGTGATCTCGGCATTCAACGAGCAGTACTTC
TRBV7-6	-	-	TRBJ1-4	CASSLEPARAANEKLFF	TGTGCCAGCAGCTTAGAGCCAGCCAGAGCAGCTAATGAAAAACTGTTTTTT
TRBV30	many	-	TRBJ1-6	CAWSKHRGGSPLHF	TGTGCCTGGAGTAAACACCGTGGGGGTTCACCCCTCCACTTT
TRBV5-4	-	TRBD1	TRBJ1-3	CASSMTGAGNTIYF	TGTGCCAGCAGCATGACAGGGGCAGGAAACACCATATATTTT
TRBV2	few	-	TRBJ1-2	CASSVTSQYGYTF	TGTGCCAGCAGTGTTACCTCTCAATATGGCTACACCTTC
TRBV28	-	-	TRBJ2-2	CASSEGPWGTGELFF	TGTGCCAGCAGTGAGGGACCCTGGGGGACCGGGGAGCTGTTTTTT
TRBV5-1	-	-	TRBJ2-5	CASSLGQAGETQYF	TGCGCCAGCAGCTTGGGACAGGCGGGAGAGACCCAGTACTTC
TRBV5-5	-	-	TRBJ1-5	CASSLYSNQPQHF	TGTGCCAGCAGCCTTTATAGCAATCAGCCCCAGCATTTT
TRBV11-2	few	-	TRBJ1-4	CASSSLVLTTNEKLFF	TGTGCCAGCAGCTCACTTGTCCTAACAACTAATGAAAAACTGTTTTTT
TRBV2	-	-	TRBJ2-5	CASSEQRLQETQYF	TGTGCCAGCAGCGAACAGCGGTTACAAGAGACCCAGTACTTC
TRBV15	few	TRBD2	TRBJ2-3	CATSTVSSGRGKDTQYF	TGTGCCACCAGCACAGTCTCTAGCGGGAGAGGAAAGGATACGCAGTATTTT
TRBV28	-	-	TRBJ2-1	CASISNNEQFF	TGTGCCAGCATCAGCAACAATGAGCAGTTCTTC
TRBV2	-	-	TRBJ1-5	CASSDTQGVGQPQHF	TGTGCCAGCAGCGATACCCAGGGTGTGGGACAGCCCCAGCATTTT
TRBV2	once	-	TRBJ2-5	CASSDRDQETQYF	TGTGCCAGCAGTGACAGGGACCAAGAGACCCAGTACTTC
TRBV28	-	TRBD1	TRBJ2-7	CASRRTDRPYEQYF	TGTGCCAGCAGACGGACGGACAGGCCCTACGAGCAGTACTTC
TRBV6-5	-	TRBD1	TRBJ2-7	CASNSFPGQGSEQYF	TGTGCCAGCAATTCCTTTCCGGGACAGGGTTCCGAGCAGTACTTC
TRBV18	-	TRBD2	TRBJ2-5	CASSPNVVAGIGETQYF	TGTGCCAGCTCACCGAACGTAGTAGCGGGGATCGGCGAGACCCAGTACTTC
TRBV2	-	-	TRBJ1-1	CASSEPGLATEAFF	TGTGCCAGCAGTGAACCGGGTTTGGCAACTGAAGCTTTCTTT
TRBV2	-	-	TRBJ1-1	CASSEWVSTGAFF	TGTGCCAGCTCAGAGTGGGTCTCGACCGGAGCTTTCTTT
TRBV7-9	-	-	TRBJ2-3	CASSFWGRDTDTQYF	TGTGCCAGCAGCTTTTGGGGAAGAGACACAGATACGCAGTATTTT
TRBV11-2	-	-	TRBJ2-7	CASSLVRTSYEQYF	TGTGCCAGCAGCTTAGTCAGGACTTCCTACGAGCAGTACTTC
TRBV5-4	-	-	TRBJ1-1	CASSLDQGTEAFF	TGTGCCAGCAGCTTGGACCAGGGGACTGAAGCTTTCTTT
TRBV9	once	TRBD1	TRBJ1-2	CASSGTGGAGYTF	TGTGCCAGCAGCGGGACAGGGGGCGCGGGCTACACCTTC
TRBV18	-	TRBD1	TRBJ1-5	CASSPTGDGNQPQHF	TGTGCCAGCTCACCGACAGGGGATGGCAATCAGCCCCAGCATTTT
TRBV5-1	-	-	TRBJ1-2	CASSLGAENYGYTF	TGCGCCAGCAGCTTGGGGGCAGAGAACTATGGCTACACCTTC
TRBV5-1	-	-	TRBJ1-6	CASSSSPDPLNSPLHF	TGCGCCAGCAGTTCCTCTCCAGATCCGTTAAATTCACCCCTCCACTTT
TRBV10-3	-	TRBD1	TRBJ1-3	CAIRAGAGQITGNTIYF	TGTGCCATCAGGGCAGGGGCGGGACAGATCACTGGAAACACCATATATTTT
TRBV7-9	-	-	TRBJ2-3	CASSFRETTTDTQYF	TGTGCCAGCAGCTTCCGGGAGACTACCACAGATACGCAGTATTTT
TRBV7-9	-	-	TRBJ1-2	CASSLGGGGYGYTF	TGTGCCAGCAGCTTAGGGGGGGGCGGCTATGGCTACACCTTC
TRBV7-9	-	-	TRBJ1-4	CASSLEAATNEKLFF	TGTGCCAGCAGCTTGGAGGCCGCAACTAATGAAAAACTGTTTTTT
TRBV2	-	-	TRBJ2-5	CASMRRGGQETQYF	TGTGCCAGCATGAGGCGAGGGGGCCAAGAGACCCAGTACTTC